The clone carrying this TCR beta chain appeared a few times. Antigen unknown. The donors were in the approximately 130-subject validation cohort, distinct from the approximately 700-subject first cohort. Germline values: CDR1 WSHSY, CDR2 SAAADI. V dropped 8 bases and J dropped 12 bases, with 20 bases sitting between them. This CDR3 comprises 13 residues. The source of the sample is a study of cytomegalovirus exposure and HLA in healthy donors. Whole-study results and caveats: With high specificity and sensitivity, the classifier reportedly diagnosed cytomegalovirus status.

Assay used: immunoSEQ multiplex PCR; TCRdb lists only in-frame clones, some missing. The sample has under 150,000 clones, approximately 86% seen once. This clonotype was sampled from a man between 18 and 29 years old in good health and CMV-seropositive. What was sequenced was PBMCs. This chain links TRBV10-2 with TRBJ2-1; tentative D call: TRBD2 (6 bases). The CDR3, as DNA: TGCGCCAGCCGGGGGATCGGAGGGAGAGGGCAGTTCTTC. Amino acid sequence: CASRGIGGRGQFF.